The TCR beta chain described here comes from a study of cytomegalovirus exposure and HLA in healthy donors. Study context: Findings of an earlier analysis included around 100 million unique TCR beta sequences from roughly 190 million T cells. Study results and limitations: Specific recognition of CMV antigens was confirmed in vitro for a few chains (all CMV-associated).

Comments on this clone: Its antigen is still unknown.

PCR was performed using 60 Vbeta and 13 Jbeta primers. TCRdb keeps only in-frame clones here, not all; method: immunoSEQ multiplex PCR. The sample holds fewer than 150,000 clones, roughly 73% seen once. V shed 7 bases and J 1 base; nucleotides not matched to a gene: 10. CDR1 and CDR2 (germline): MDHEN, SYDVKM. This CDR3 is built from 17 residues. Whereas donors were nominally healthy upon sampling, unrecorded immune exposures were probable. The CMV serostatus of this donor was not recorded. The clonotype was recovered from a human donor in good health. The material sequenced was PBMCs. The genes are TRBV28 and TRBJ1-5, with 10 bases that match TRBD1. The CDR3 nucleotides are TGTGCCAGCACTACCACCGGGACAGGGGTGAGCAATCAGCCCCAGCATTTT. Amino acids: CASTTTGTGVSNQPQHF.